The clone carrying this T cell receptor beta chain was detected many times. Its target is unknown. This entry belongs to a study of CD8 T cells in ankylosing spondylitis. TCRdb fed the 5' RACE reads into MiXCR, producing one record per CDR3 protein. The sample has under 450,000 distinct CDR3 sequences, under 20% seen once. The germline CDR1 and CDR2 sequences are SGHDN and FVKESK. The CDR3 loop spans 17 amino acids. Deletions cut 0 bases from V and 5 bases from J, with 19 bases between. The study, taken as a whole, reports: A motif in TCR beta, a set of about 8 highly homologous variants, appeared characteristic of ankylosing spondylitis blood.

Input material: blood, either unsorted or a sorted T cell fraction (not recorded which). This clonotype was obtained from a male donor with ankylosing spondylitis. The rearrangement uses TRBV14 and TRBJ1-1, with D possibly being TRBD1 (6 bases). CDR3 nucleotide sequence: TGTGCCAGCAGCCAAGATTGGAGCTTACAGGGAGAAACTGAAGCTTTCTTT. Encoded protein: CASSQDWSLQGETEAFF.